This T cell receptor beta chain was recovered during a study of T cell responses to AZD1222 COVID-19 vaccine. Losses at the gene ends were 7 bases for V and 8 bases for J; bases not matched to a gene: 11. Per germline, CDR1 MNHEY and CDR2 SVGAGI. The CDR3 runs to 14 residues. Clones were read by immunoSEQ multiplex PCR, and TCRdb kept only the in-frame ones, dropping some. Of around 130,000 clones listed, 93% are singletons. This clonotype was sampled from an adult in good health. Sequenced material: peripheral blood, taken on day 0 of AZD1222 vaccination. V is TRBV6-5 and J is TRBJ2-1; 7 bases fit TRBD2. CDR3 region: CASNRAGAGYEQFF. The DNA of the CDR3 is TGTGCCAGCAACCGGGCGGGAGCCGGCTATGAGCAGTTCTTC.